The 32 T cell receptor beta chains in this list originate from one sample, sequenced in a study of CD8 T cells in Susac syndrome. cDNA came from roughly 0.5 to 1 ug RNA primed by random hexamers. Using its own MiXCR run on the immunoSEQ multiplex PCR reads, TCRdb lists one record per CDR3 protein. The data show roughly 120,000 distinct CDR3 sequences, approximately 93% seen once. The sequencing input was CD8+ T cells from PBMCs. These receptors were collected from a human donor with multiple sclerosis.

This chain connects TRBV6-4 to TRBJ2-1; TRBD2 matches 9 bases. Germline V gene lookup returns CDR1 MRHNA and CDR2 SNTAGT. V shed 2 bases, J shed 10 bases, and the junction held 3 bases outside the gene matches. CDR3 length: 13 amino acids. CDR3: CASSDLTSGEQFF. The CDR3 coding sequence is TGTGCCAGCAGTGACCTTACTAGCGGGGAGCAGTTCTTC.

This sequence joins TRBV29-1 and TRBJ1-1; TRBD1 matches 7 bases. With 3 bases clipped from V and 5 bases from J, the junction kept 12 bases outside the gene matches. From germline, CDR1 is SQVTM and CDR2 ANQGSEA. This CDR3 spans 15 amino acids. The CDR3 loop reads CSVEGLPTGTTEAFF. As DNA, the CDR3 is TGCAGCGTTGAGGGGCTACCGACAGGGACGACTGAAGCTTTCTTT.

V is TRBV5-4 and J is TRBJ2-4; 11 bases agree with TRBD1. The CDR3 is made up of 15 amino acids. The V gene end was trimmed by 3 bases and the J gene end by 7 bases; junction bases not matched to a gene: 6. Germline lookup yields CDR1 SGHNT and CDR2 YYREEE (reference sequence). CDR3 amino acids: CASSSGQGAPNIQYF. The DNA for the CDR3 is TGTGCCAGCAGCTCCGGACAGGGGGCACCCAACATTCAGTACTTC.

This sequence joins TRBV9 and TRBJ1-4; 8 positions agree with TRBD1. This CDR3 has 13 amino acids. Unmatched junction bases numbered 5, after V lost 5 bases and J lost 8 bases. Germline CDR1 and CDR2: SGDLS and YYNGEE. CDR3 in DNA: TGTGCCAGCAGTTCAGGGGGCAGGGAAAAACTGTTTTTT. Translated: CASSSGGREKLFF.

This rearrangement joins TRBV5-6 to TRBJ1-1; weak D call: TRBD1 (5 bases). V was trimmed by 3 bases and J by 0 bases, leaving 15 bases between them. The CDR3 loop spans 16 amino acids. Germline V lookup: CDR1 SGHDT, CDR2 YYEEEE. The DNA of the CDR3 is TGTGCCAGCAGCTCCCCCAGGGCGCTAGTGAACACTGAAGCTTTCTTT. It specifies CASSSPRALVNTEAFF.

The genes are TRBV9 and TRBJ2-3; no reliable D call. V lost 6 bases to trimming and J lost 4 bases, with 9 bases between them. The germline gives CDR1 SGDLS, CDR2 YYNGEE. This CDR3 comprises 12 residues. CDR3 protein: CASKSDADTQYF. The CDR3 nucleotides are TGTGCCAGCAAGAGCGACGCAGATACGCAGTATTTT.

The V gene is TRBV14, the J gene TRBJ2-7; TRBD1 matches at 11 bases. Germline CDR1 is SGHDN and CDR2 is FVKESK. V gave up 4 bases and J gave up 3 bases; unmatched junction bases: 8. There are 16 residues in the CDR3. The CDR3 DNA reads TGTGCCAGCAGCCCTAGGACAGGGGGCACCCTCTACGAGCAGTACGTC. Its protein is CASSPRTGGTLYEQYV.

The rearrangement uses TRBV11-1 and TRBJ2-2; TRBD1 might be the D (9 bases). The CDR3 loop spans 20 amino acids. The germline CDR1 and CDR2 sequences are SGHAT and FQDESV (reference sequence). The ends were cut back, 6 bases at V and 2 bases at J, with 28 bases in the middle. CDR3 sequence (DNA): TGTGCCAGCAGTCCTTCTTTGGGACAGGGAACTAGCGGCAACACCGGGGAGCTGTTTTTT. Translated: CASSPSLGQGTSGNTGELFF. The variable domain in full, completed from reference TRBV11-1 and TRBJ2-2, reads EAEVAQSPRYKITEKSQAVAFWCDPISGHATLYWYRQILGQGPELLVQFQDESVVDDSQLPKDRFSAERLKGVDSTLKIQPAELGDSAMYLCASSPSLGQGTSGNTGELFFGEGSRLTVL.

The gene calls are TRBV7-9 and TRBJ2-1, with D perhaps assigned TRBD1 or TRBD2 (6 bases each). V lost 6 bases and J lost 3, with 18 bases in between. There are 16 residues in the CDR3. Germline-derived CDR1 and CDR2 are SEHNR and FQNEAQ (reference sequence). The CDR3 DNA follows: TGTGCCAGCAGTCACAGGGAGGCGGGAATCTACAATGAGCAGTTCTTC. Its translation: CASSHREAGIYNEQFF.

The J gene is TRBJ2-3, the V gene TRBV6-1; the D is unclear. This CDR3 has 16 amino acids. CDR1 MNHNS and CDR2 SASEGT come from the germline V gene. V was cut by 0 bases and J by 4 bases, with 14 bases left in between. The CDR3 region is CASSEATPATSDTQYF. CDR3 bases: TGTGCCAGCAGTGAAGCGACGCCCGCGACTTCAGATACGCAGTATTTT.

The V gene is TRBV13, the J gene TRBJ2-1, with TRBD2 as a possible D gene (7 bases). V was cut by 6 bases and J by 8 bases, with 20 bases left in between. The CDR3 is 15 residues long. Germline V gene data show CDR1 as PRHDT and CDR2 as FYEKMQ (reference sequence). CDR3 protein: CASSYWGGAGDEQFF. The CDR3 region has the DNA TGTGCCAGCAGTTACTGGGGGGGCGCGGGTGATGAGCAGTTCTTC.

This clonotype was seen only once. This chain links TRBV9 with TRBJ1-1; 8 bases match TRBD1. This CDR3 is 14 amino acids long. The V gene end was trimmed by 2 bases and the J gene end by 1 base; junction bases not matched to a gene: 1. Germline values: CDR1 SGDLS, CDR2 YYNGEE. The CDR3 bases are TGTGCCAGCAGCGTGGGACAGGCGAACACTGAAGCTTTCTTT. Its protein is CASSVGQANTEAFF.

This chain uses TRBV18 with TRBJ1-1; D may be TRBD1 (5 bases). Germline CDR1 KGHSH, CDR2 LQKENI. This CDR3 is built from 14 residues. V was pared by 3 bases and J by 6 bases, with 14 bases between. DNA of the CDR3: TGTGCCAGCTCACCGGGCAGGGAAAAGCCTGAAGCTTTCTTT. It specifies CASSPGREKPEAFF.

CDR3 nucleotides: TGTGCCAGCAGCTTAAGCGGGGGAATAGACAATGAGCAGTTCTTC. Translation: CASSLSGGIDNEQFF. The chain employs TRBV7-9 and TRBJ2-1; 8 bases are a match to TRBD2. This CDR3 comprises 15 residues. Germline lookup yields CDR1 SEHNR and CDR2 FQNEAQ (reference sequence). Germline trimming cut 2 bases from V and 5 bases from J; bases unmatched to any gene: 5.

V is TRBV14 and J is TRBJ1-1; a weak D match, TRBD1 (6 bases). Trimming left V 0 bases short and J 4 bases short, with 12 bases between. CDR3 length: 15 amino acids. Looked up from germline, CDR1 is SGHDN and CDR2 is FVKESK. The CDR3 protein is CASSQDLGARTEAFF. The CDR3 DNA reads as TGTGCCAGCAGCCAAGATTTGGGGGCGCGCACTGAAGCTTTCTTT.

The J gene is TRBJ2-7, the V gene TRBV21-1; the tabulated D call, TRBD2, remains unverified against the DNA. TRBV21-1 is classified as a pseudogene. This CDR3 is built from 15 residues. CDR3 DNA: TGTGCCAGCAGCAAAGGGGAGGGCAGGGACTACGAGCAGTACGTC. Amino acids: CASSKGEGRDYEQYV.

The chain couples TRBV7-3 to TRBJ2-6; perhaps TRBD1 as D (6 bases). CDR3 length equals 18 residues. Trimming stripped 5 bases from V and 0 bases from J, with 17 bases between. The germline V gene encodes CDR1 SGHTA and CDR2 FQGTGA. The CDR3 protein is CASSLLSSGHSGANVLTF. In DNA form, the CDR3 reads TGTGCCAGCAGCCTCTTATCCTCGGGACACTCTGGGGCCAACGTCCTGACTTTC.

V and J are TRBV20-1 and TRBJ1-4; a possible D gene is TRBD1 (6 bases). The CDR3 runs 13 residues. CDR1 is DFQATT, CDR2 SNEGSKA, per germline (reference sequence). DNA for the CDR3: TGCAGGGCACGGGGGCTGTTCGATGAAAAACTGTTTTTT. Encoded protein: CRARGLFDEKLFF.

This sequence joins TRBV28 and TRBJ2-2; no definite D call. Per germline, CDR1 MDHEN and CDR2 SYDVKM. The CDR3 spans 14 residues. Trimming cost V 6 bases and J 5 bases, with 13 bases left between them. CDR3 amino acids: CASSPGLFTGELFF. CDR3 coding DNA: TGTGCCAGCAGCCCGGGTCTCTTTACCGGGGAGCTGTTTTTT.

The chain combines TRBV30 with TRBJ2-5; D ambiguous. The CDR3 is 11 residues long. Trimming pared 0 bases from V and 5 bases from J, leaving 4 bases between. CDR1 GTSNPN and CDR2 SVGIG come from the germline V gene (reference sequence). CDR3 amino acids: CAWSVGETQYF. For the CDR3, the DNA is TGTGCCTGGAGTGTCGGGGAGACCCAGTACTTC.

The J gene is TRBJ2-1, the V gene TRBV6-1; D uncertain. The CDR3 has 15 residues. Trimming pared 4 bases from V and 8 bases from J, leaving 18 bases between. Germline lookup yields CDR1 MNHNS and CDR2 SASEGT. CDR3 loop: CASSAKGKSGDEQFF. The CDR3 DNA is TGTGCCAGCAGTGCCAAGGGTAAATCGGGCGATGAGCAGTTCTTC.

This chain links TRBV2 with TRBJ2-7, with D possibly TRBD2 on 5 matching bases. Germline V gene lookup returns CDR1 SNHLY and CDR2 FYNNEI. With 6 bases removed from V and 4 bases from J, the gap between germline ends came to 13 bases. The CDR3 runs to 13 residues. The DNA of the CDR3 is TGTGCCAGCAGATGGACTGGGATTTACGAGCAGTACGTC. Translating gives CASRWTGIYEQYV.

In DNA, the CDR3 is TGTGCCAGTAGTATAGATCACGGCGCCGGGGAGCTGTTTTTT. This translates into CASSIDHGAGELFF. J is TRBJ2-2 and V is TRBV19; no firm D call. Germline V gene sequence: CDR1 LNHDA, CDR2 SQIVND (reference sequence). Trimming removed 0 bases at V and 6 bases at J, with 8 bases between. The CDR3 is 14 residues long. The entire variable domain, with the rest obtained from reference TRBV19 and TRBJ2-2, is as follows: DGGITQSPKYLFRKEGQNVTLSCEQNLNHDAMYWYRQDPGQGLRLIYYSQIVNDFQKGDIAEGYSVSREKKESFPLTVTSAQKNPTAFYLCASSIDHGAGELFFGEGSRLTVL.

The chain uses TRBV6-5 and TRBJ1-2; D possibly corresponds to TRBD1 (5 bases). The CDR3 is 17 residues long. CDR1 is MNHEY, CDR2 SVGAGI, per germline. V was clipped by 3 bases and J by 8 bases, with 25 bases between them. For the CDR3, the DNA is TGTGCCAGCAGTTATTCCACTCCCTCCGGGACGGAGGGGGGCTACACCTTC. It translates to CASSYSTPSGTEGGYTF.

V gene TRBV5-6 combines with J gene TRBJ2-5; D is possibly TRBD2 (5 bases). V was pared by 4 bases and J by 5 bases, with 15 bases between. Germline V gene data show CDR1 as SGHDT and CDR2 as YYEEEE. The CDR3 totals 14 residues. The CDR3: CASSPGAGAETQYF. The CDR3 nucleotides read TGTGCCAGCAGCCCCGGCGCGGGCGCGGAGACCCAGTACTTC. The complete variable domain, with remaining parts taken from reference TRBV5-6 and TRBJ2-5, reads DAGVTQSPTHLIKTRGQQVTLRCSPKSGHDTVSWYQQALGQGPQFIFQYYEEEERQRGNFPDRFSGHQFPNYSSELNVNALLLGDSALYLCASSPGAGAETQYFGPGTRLLVL.

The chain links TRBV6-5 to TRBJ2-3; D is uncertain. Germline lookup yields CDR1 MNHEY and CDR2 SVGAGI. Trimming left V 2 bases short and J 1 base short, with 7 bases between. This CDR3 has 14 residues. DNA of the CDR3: TGTGCCAGCAGTTACGAAGAAGGCACAGATACGCAGTATTTT. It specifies CASSYEEGTDTQYF.

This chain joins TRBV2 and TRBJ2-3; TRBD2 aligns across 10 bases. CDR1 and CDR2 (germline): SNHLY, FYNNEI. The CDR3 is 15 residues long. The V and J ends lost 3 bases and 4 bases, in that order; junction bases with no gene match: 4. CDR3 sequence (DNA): TGTGCCAGCAGTGATACCAGCGGGAGGGCAGATACGCAGTATTTT. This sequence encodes CASSDTSGRADTQYF.

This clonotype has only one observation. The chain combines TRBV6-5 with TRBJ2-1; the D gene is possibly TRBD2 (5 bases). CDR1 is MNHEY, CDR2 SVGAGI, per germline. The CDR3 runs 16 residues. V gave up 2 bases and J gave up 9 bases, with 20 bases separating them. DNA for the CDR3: TGTGCCAGCAGTTACGTTGGTAGCGCCACCCTGGTTGAGCAGTTCTTC. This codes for CASSYVGSATLVEQFF.

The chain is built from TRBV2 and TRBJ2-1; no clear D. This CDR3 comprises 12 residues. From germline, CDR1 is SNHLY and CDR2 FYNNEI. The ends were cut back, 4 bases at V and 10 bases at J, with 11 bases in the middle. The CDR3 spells CASSGTALEQFF. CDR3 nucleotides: TGTGCCAGCAGTGGGACGGCTCTCGAGCAGTTCTTC.

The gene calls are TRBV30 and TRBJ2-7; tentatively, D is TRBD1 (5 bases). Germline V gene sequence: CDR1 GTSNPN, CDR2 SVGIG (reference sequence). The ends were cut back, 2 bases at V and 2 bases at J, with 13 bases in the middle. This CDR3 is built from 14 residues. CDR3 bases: TGTGCCTGGAGTACAAGACAGAGACCCTACGAGCAGTACTTC. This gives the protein CAWSTRQRPYEQYF.

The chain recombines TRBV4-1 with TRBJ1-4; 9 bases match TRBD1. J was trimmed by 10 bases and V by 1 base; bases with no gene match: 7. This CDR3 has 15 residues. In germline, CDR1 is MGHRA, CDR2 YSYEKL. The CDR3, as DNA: TGCGCCAGCAGCCAAGCCGGGACAGGGCTTGTAAAACTGTTTTTT. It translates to CASSQAGTGLVKLFF.

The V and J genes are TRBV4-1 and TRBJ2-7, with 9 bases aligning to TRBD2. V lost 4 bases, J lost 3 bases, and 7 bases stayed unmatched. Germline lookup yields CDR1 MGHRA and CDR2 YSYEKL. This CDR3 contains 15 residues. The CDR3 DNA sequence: TGCGCCAGCAGCCCGCGGGAGGGGAACGTCTACGAGCAGTACTTC. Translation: CASSPREGNVYEQYF.